This T cell receptor beta chain was observed in a study of shared clonotypes between healthy human individuals. The study, taken as a whole, reports: A small donor pool kept down the genetic and exposure-history diversity that was represented.

V was shortened by 4 bases and J by 5 bases, with 8 bases between the two germline ends. This CDR3 region has 11 residues. The germline V gene has CDR1 GTSNPN and CDR2 SVGIG (reference sequence). This clone was picked up a small number of times. Its antigen is not known. Sequencing used immunoSEQ multiplex PCR; TCRdb keeps in-frame clones, though not all of them. The sample has about 1 million clones; about four fifths are singletons. This TCR was recovered from a man aged 18 to 35 in good health. Some clones in this sample may be carry-over from other donors' samples. The sequencing sample was made of memory CD4+ T cells from PBMCs. The subset denotes: CD45RA-negative fraction. V usage is TRBV30 and J usage is TRBJ1-1; D unresolved. CDR3 amino acids: CAWNHGTEAFF. Written as DNA, the CDR3 is TGTGCCTGGAATCATGGAACTGAAGCTTTCTTT.